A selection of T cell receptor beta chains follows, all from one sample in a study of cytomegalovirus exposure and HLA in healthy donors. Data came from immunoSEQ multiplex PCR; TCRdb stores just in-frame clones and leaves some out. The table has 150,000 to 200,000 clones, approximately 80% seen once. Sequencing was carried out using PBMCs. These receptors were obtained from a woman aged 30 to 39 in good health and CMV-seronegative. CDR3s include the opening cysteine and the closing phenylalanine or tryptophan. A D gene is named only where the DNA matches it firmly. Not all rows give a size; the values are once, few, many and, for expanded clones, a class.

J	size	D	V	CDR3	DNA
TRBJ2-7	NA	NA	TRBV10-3	CAISPGYGEDEQYF	TGTGCCATCAGCCCAGGGTACGGGGAGGACGAGCAGTACTTC
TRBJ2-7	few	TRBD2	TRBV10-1	CASSDSSGTLEQYF	TGCGCCAGCAGTGATTCTAGCGGCACCCTGGAGCAGTACTTC
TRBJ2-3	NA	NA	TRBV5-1	CASSLTVTRGTDTQYF	TGCGCCAGCAGCTTGACCGTTACGAGGGGGACAGATACGCAGTATTTT
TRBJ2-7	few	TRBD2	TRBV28	CASGQREASYEQYF	TGTGCCAGCGGCCAGCGGGAGGCCTCCTACGAGCAGTACTTC
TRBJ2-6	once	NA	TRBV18	CASSPQSLLSGANVLTF	TGTGCCAGCTCACCCCAATCGTTACTCTCTGGGGCCAACGTCCTGACTTTC
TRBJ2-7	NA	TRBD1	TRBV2	CASKVGQGSSYEQYF	TGTGCCAGCAAGGTAGGACAGGGGAGCTCCTACGAGCAGTACTTC
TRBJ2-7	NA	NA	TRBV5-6	CASSRGLRPGEQYF	TGTGCCAGCAGCCGGGGACTTCGTCCGGGCGAGCAGTACTTC
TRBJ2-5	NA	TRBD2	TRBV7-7	CASSFGTSETQYF	TGTGCTAGCAGCTTCGGGACTAGCGAGACCCAGTACTTC
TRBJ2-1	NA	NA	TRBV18	CASSPQDTQQFF	TGTGCCAGCTCACCACAGGACACCCAGCAGTTCTTC
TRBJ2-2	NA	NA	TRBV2	CASSELGQGSGTGELFF	TGTGCCAGCAGTGAATTGGGTCAGGGTTCGGGCACCGGGGAGCTGTTTTTT
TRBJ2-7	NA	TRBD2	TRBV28	CASSPGTSGIKYF	TGTGCCAGCAGTCCCGGGACTAGCGGGATCAAGTACTTC
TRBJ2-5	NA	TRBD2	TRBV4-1	CASSHLAEKQETQYF	TGCGCCAGCAGCCACCTAGCGGAGAAGCAAGAGACCCAGTACTTC
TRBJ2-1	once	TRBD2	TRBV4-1	CASSQQLAGGPNEQFF	TGCGCCAGCAGCCAACAACTAGCGGGAGGGCCCAATGAGCAGTTCTTC
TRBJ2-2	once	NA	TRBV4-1	CASSQVGGTGELFF	TGCGCCAGCAGCCAAGTCGGGGGTACCGGGGAGCTGTTTTTT
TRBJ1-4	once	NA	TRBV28	CASSFLALPQDYEKLFF	TGTGCCAGCAGTTTTCTGGCACTCCCCCAGGACTATGAAAAACTGTTTTTT
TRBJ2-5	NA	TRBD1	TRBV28	CASSLPHRGLLETQYF	TGTGCCAGCAGTTTACCTCACAGGGGGCTTTTAGAGACCCAGTACTTC